These 13 T cell receptor beta chains were sequenced from one sample in a study of T cell changes during pregnancy in multiple sclerosis. The method was immunoSEQ multiplex PCR; TCRdb's version includes in-frame clones alone and lacks a portion of them. The sample yields roughly 64,000 clones, approximately 92% seen once. The specimen was peripheral blood, collected in the second trimester of pregnancy. The receptor source for this set is a female donor with multiple sclerosis, enrolled in a pregnancy study.

J is TRBJ1-3 and V is TRBV29-1; D is undetermined. The CDR3 consists of 13 residues. Trimming took 4 bases from V and 2 from J, leaving 9 bases between them. Germline assignment: CDR1 SQVTM and CDR2 ANQGSEA. CDR3 protein: CSVVGGTGNTIYF. The CDR3 bases are TGCAGCGTTGTCGGAGGGACTGGAAACACCATATATTTT.

The genes are TRBV4-1 and TRBJ2-6; the match to TRBD1 covers 8 bases. Germline lookup yields CDR1 MGHRA and CDR2 YSYEKL. The CDR3 contains 21 residues. Trimming at V came to 4 bases and at J to 1 base, leaving 18 bases not matched to a gene. In DNA form, the CDR3 reads TGCGCCAGCAGCCCTCGACAGGGGACCGCCTACGTGGGATCTGGGGCCAACGTCCTGACTTTC. This encodes CASSPRQGTAYVGSGANVLTF.

This clone came up once. J is TRBJ2-2 and V is TRBV19, with D perhaps TRBD1 (6 bases). The CDR3 covers 15 residues. The V gene lost 5 bases and the J gene lost 1 base, with 11 bases spanning the gap. Per the germline V gene, CDR1 is LNHDA and CDR2 is SQIVND (reference sequence). The DNA for the CDR3 is TGTGCCAGTAGTCTAGGACAGAAGAACACCGGGGAGCTGTTTTTT. Protein sequence: CASSLGQKNTGELFF.

The V gene is TRBV19, the J gene TRBJ2-7; a possible D gene is TRBD2 (5 bases). V lost 5 bases, J lost 3 bases, and 14 bases lay in between. Per the germline V gene, CDR1 is LNHDA and CDR2 is SQIVND (reference sequence). This CDR3 contains 14 residues. The CDR3 here is CASSPEGGFYEQYF. The CDR3 coding sequence is TGTGCCAGTAGTCCAGAAGGAGGATTCTACGAGCAGTACTTC. Combining the CDR3 with reference TRBV19 and TRBJ2-7 gives the whole variable domain DGGITQSPKYLFRKEGQNVTLSCEQNLNHDAMYWYRQDPGQGLRLIYYSQIVNDFQKGDIAEGYSVSREKKESFPLTVTSAQKNPTAFYLCASSPEGGFYEQYFGPGTRLTVT.

The chain couples TRBV14 to TRBJ2-1, with 7 bases identical to TRBD2. The V gene's germline CDR1 is SGHDN and CDR2 FVKESK. The V segment lost 0 bases and the J segment 1 base; nucleotides outside the gene matches: 6. The CDR3 has 17 residues. The CDR3 loop reads CASSQDWGGDSYNEQFF. The CDR3, as DNA: TGTGCCAGCAGCCAAGATTGGGGGGGAGATTCCTACAATGAGCAGTTCTTC.

This clone was counted at least ten times. The chain couples TRBV9 to TRBJ1-4; D uncertain. V lost 1 base, J lost 5 bases, and 12 bases lay in between. The CDR3 length is 15 residues. Germline CDR1 reads SGDLS; CDR2 reads YYNGEE. CDR3 amino acids: CASSVLGRPNEKLFF. CDR3 in DNA: TGTGCCAGCAGCGTATTGGGCCGGCCGAATGAAAAACTGTTTTTT.

The chain uses TRBV7-9 and TRBJ1-3, with D possibly matching TRBD1 (6 bases). V was pared by 5 bases and J by 4 bases, with 21 bases between. This CDR3 has 17 amino acids. Germline V lookup: CDR1 SEHNR, CDR2 FQNEAQ (reference sequence). CDR3 in amino acids: CASSRGGAGGPGNTIYF. The CDR3 DNA is TGTGCCAGCAGCCGGGGGGGGGCAGGCGGCCCGGGAAACACCATATATTTT.

The table lists this clone with a count of one. V is TRBV5-1 and J is TRBJ2-1; 16 nucleotides line up with TRBD2. Germline V gene data show CDR1 as SGHRS and CDR2 as YFSETQ. V shed 4 bases and J 4 bases; nucleotides not matched to a gene: 11. The CDR3 extends over 19 amino acids. The CDR3 spells CASSPGTSGRARPYNEQFF. The DNA of the CDR3 is TGCGCCAGCAGCCCTGGGACTAGCGGGAGGGCCCGTCCTTACAATGAGCAGTTCTTC.

The gene calls are TRBV7-2 and TRBJ2-7; D is perhaps TRBD1 (5 bases). CDR1 and CDR2 from the germline V gene are SGHTA and FQGNSA. V gave up 5 bases and J gave up 4 bases, with 9 bases separating them. The CDR3 runs to 12 residues. The CDR3 nucleotides are TGTGCCAGCAGCCGGACACAGTACGAGCAGTACTTC. Protein: CASSRTQYEQYF.

This clone was found once. The V gene is TRBV7-2, the J gene TRBJ1-5; D is perhaps TRBD1 (5 bases). Germline values: CDR1 SGHTA, CDR2 FQGNSA. V lost 3 bases and J lost 2, with 11 bases in between. This CDR3 is built from 15 residues. The CDR3 here is CASSFNAGGNQPQHF. In nucleotides, the CDR3 is TGTGCCAGCAGCTTTAATGCGGGGGGCAATCAGCCCCAGCATTTT.

The V gene is TRBV18, the J gene TRBJ2-3; TRBD2 aligns across 9 bases. The trim removed 6 bases at V and 6 bases at J, leaving 10 bases unmatched. CDR3 length equals 15 residues. Germline V gives CDR1 KGHSH, CDR2 LQKENI. The CDR3 region has the DNA TGTGCCAGCTCCCGGGGGGCTAGCGGGACGGATACGCAGTATTTT. As protein: CASSRGASGTDTQYF.

The chain links TRBV7-2 to TRBJ2-2; maybe TRBD1 (6 bases). Germline V gives CDR1 SGHTA, CDR2 FQGNSA. The CDR3 contains 12 residues. V dropped 6 bases and J dropped 8 bases, with 10 bases sitting between them. CDR3 DNA sequence: TGTGCCAGCAGGCCCACAGGGGGGGAGCTGTTTTTT. Encoded protein: CASRPTGGELFF.

A single count supports this clone. The chain is built from TRBV10-2 and TRBJ2-3; D possibly corresponds to TRBD2 (6 bases). From germline, CDR1 is WSHSY and CDR2 SAAADI. Trimming took off 6 bases at V and 6 bases at J, with 19 bases between the two ends. The length of the CDR3 is 15 residues. In DNA, the CDR3 is TGCGCCAGCAGAGGGGACTCGTCCGGAAGGGATACGCAGTATTTT. Encoded protein: CASRGDSSGRDTQYF.